Listed here are 32 T cell receptor beta chains from one sample, sequenced in a study of shared clonotypes between healthy human individuals. Assay: immunoSEQ multiplex PCR; the TCRdb copy retains only in-frame clones and omits some. The sample shows approximately 1.5 million clones, roughly 98.5% of them seen only once. The material sequenced was naive CD4+ T cells sorted from blood. Subset noted: CD45RA+ positively selected. The receptor source for this set is a man in his thirties or forties in good health.

The chain couples TRBV28 to TRBJ1-5; a possible D gene is TRBD1 (5 bases). The CDR3 has 12 residues. From germline, CDR1 is MDHEN and CDR2 SYDVKM. The germline V and J ends were trimmed by 5 bases and 11 bases, with 13 bases remaining between them. The CDR3 nucleotides read TGTGCCAGCAGTCTGCGGGGGGGAGCCCAGCATTTT. The encoded protein is CASSLRGGAQHF.

The J gene is TRBJ1-1, the V gene TRBV29-1, with D possibly being TRBD1 (6 bases). Trimming pared 5 bases from V and 11 bases from J, leaving 18 bases between. CDR1 is SQVTM and CDR2 is ANQGSEA in the germline V gene. The CDR3 loop spans 12 amino acids. In nucleotides, the CDR3 is TGCAGCGTTAATACAGGGAAAGCTGGGGCTTTCTTT. It yields the protein CSVNTGKAGAFF.

J is TRBJ1-4 and V is TRBV29-1, with D perhaps TRBD1 (6 bases). The CDR3 length is 12 residues. Looked up from germline, CDR1 is SQVTM and CDR2 is ANQGSEA. The ends were cut back, 3 bases at V and 8 bases at J, with 10 bases in the middle. CDR3 coding DNA: TGCAGCGTTGAGGGGGCGGGGGAAAAACTGTTTTTT. Translated: CSVEGAGEKLFF.

The genes are TRBV5-1 and TRBJ2-2; 10 bases match TRBD2. This CDR3 region has 14 residues. CDR1 and CDR2 from the germline V gene are SGHRS and YFSETQ. Trimming at V came to 5 bases and at J to 6 bases, leaving 4 bases not matched to a gene. CDR3 protein: CASRLAGNAGELFF. For the CDR3, the DNA is TGCGCCAGCAGACTAGCGGGAAATGCCGGGGAGCTGTTTTTT. The entire variable domain, with the rest obtained from reference TRBV5-1 and TRBJ2-2, is as follows: KAGVTQTPRYLIKTRGQQVTLSCSPISGHRSVSWYQQTPGQGLQFLFEYFSETQRNKGNFPGRFSGRQFSNSRSEMNVSTLELGDSALYLCASRLAGNAGELFFGEGSRLTVL.

The chain couples TRBV30 to TRBJ2-2; 7 bases are a match to TRBD2. The length of the CDR3 is 16 residues. V shed 7 bases and J 3 bases; nucleotides not matched to a gene: 14. CDR1 is GTSNPN, CDR2 SVGIG, per germline (reference sequence). CDR3 nucleotides: TGTGCCTACGTAGGGAGGCGGGAGTTACACACCGGGGAGCTGTTTTTT. It is translated as CAYVGRRELHTGELFF.

The V gene is TRBV30, the J gene TRBJ2-1; 7 positions match TRBD2. Losses at the gene ends were 3 bases for V and 15 bases for J; bases not matched to a gene: 11. The germline V gene encodes CDR1 GTSNPN and CDR2 SVGIG (reference sequence). The CDR3 covers 12 residues. The CDR3 DNA follows: TGTGCCTGGAGCCCCCGCCGGGGGGTCGCGTTCTTC. It encodes CAWSPRRGVAFF. Supplemented by reference TRBV30 and TRBJ2-1, the full variable domain reads SQTIHQWPATLVQPVGSPLSLECTVEGTSNPNLYWYRQAAGRGLQLLFYSVGIGQISSEVPQNLSASRPQDRQFILSSKKLLLSDSGFYLCAWSPRRGVAFFGPGTRLTVL.

This sequence joins TRBV6-5 and TRBJ1-3, with no clear D. V was cut by 0 bases and J by 0 bases, with 3 bases left in between. The germline CDR1 and CDR2 sequences are MNHEY and SVGAGI. The CDR3 sequence is 14 residues long. The CDR3 spells CASSYSVSGNTIYF. The DNA of the CDR3 is TGTGCCAGCAGTTACTCGGTCTCTGGAAACACCATATATTTT.

The gene calls are TRBV14 and TRBJ2-5; no reliable D call. Trimming took 3 bases from V and 5 from J, leaving 4 bases between them. Germline CDR1 SGHDN, CDR2 FVKESK. This CDR3 spans 11 amino acids. The CDR3 reads CASSQKETQYF. CDR3 sequence (DNA): TGTGCCAGCAGCCAGAAGGAGACCCAGTACTTC.

The chain employs TRBV29-1 and TRBJ2-5, with 11 positions matching TRBD2. The CDR3 sequence is 13 residues long. Trimming at V came to 7 bases and at J to 2 bases, leaving 3 bases not matched to a gene. Germline V gives CDR1 SQVTM, CDR2 ANQGSEA. CDR3 nucleotide sequence: TGCAGCGGTGGGACTAGCGGACAAGAGACCCAGTACTTC. Protein product: CSGGTSGQETQYF.

The V gene is TRBV18, the J gene TRBJ1-2, with D possibly matching TRBD1 (6 bases). Deletions cut 6 bases from V and 6 bases from J, with 20 bases between. The CDR3 sequence is 15 residues long. The germline CDR1 and CDR2 sequences are KGHSH and LQKENI. The CDR3 protein is CASSPTGFLRDGYTF. CDR3 bases: TGTGCCAGCTCGCCCACAGGGTTCTTGAGGGATGGCTACACCTTC.

This rearrangement joins TRBV6-9 to TRBJ1-1; D gene uncertain. Per germline, CDR1 MNHGY and CDR2 SVAAGI. V lost 0 bases and J 0 bases, leaving 11 bases between the germline ends. The CDR3 extends over 16 amino acids. CDR3 DNA sequence: TGTGCCAGCAGTTATTCGCTTCCCGGTTTGAACACTGAAGCTTTCTTT. Translated: CASSYSLPGLNTEAFF.

The gene calls are TRBV29-1 and TRBJ1-4, with a tentative D call TRBD1 (6 bases). CDR1 is SQVTM and CDR2 is ANQGSEA in the germline V gene. Trimming removed 6 bases at V and 7 bases at J, with 21 bases between. This CDR3 is 15 amino acids long. The chain's CDR3 is CSVLPLRDTSEKLFF. The CDR3 region has the DNA TGCAGCGTCCTACCCCTCCGGGACACCAGTGAAAAACTGTTTTTT.

This clone has a single count. The chain recombines TRBV5-1 with TRBJ1-1; D not certain. Trimming stripped 0 bases from V and 1 base from J, with 10 bases between. Germline values: CDR1 SGHRS, CDR2 YFSETQ. The CDR3 totals 15 residues. The CDR3, as DNA: TGCGCCAGCAGCTTGGGGTCGTCTTCGAACACTGAAGCTTTCTTT. Translating gives CASSLGSSSNTEAFF.

This chain joins TRBV6-6 and TRBJ2-3; D perhaps matches TRBD1 (7 bases). The ends were cut back, 6 bases at V and 0 bases at J, with 13 bases in the middle. The CDR3 extends over 15 amino acids. Germline V gives CDR1 MNHNY, CDR2 SVGAGI (reference sequence). This CDR3 is CASRAGQTSTDTQYF. CDR3 coding DNA: TGTGCCAGCAGGGCGGGACAGACGAGCACAGATACGCAGTATTTT.

The CDR3 loop reads CASSLAGQGYHEQYF. DNA for the CDR3: TGTGCCAGCAGCTTAGCGGGACAGGGTTACCACGAGCAGTACTTC. The V gene is TRBV7-9, the J gene TRBJ2-7; 9 bases are a match to TRBD1. Germline CDR1 reads SEHNR; CDR2 reads FQNEAQ (reference sequence). The CDR3 runs to 15 residues. Trimming removed 0 bases from V and 5 bases from J; junction bases left unmatched: 5.

This sequence joins TRBV5-1 and TRBJ2-7; no definite D call. Trimming removed 4 bases at V and 7 bases at J, with 15 bases between. Germline V gene data show CDR1 as SGHRS and CDR2 as YFSETQ. The length of the CDR3 is 13 residues. CDR3: CASSNPTDGEQYF. The CDR3 DNA follows: TGCGCCAGCAGCAACCCGACCGACGGAGAGCAGTACTTC. Together with reference TRBV5-1 and TRBJ2-7, the CDR3 gives the full variable domain: KAGVTQTPRYLIKTRGQQVTLSCSPISGHRSVSWYQQTPGQGLQFLFEYFSETQRNKGNFPGRFSGRQFSNSRSEMNVSTLELGDSALYLCASSNPTDGEQYFGPGTRLTVT.

The genes are TRBV5-6 and TRBJ2-5; tentatively, D is TRBD1 (6 bases). V was cut by 2 bases and J by 2 bases, with 7 bases left in between. Germline lookup yields CDR1 SGHDT and CDR2 YYEEEE. The CDR3 runs 13 residues. CDR3 nucleotide sequence: TGTGCCAGCAGCTTTGACAGGCAAGAGACCCAGTACTTC. The encoded protein is CASSFDRQETQYF.

About this clone itself: Other DNA sequences from this sample encode an identical CDR3 as well. This rearrangement joins TRBV9 to TRBJ2-1; 12 bases agree with TRBD2. The CDR3 is 15 amino acids. CDR1 is SGDLS and CDR2 is YYNGEE in the germline V gene. V lost 0 bases to trimming and J lost 6 bases; unmatched junction nucleotides: 1. The CDR3 DNA reads as TGTGCCAGCAGCGTAGTGGGACTAGCGGGCAATGAGCAGTTCTTC. Its translation: CASSVVGLAGNEQFF.

This rearrangement joins TRBV10-2 to TRBJ2-7; 9 nucleotides align to TRBD1. The V and J ends lost 4 bases and 12 bases, in that order; junction bases with no gene match: 10. The CDR3 is 13 residues long. The V gene's germline CDR1 is WSHSY and CDR2 SAAADI. CDR3 DNA sequence: TGCGCCAGCAGTGTCTCCCCGGGACAGGGCTCGTACTTC. Translation: CASSVSPGQGSYF.

V gene TRBV7-2 combines with J gene TRBJ2-5; D gene unclear. Looked up from germline, CDR1 is SGHTA and CDR2 is FQGNSA. The CDR3 has 14 amino acids. V lost 5 bases to trimming and J lost 5 bases, with 15 bases between them. Written as DNA, the CDR3 is TGTGCCAGCAGCCCAAGGTGGGATGGGGAGACCCAGTACTTC. This encodes CASSPRWDGETQYF. Using reference TRBV7-2 and TRBJ2-5 for the parts outside the CDR3, the full variable domain is GAGVSQSPSNKVTEKGKDVELRCDPISGHTALYWYRQSLGQGLEFLIYFQGNSAPDKSGLPSDRFSAERTGGSVSTLTIQRTQQEDSAVYLCASSPRWDGETQYFGPGTRLLVL.

V and J are TRBV2 and TRBJ2-2, with 7 bases matching TRBD1. The germline CDR1 and CDR2 sequences are SNHLY and FYNNEI. CDR3 length: 12 amino acids. J gave up 6 bases and V 8 bases, and 3 bases lay outside the gene matches. This CDR3 reads CASLDRAGELFF. The DNA for the CDR3 is TGTGCCAGCTTAGACAGGGCCGGGGAGCTGTTTTTT.

The chain has TRBV18 and TRBJ1-1, with 7 nucleotides matching TRBD1. The CDR3 is 12 amino acids. V lost 1 base and J lost 9; bases outside the gene matches: 2. Germline V gene sequence: CDR1 KGHSH, CDR2 LQKENI. The CDR3 DNA is TGTGCCAGCTCACCACGACAGGGTCAAGCTTTCTTT. Translation gives CASSPRQGQAFF. The whole variable domain, remainder taken from reference TRBV18 and TRBJ1-1, is NAGVMQNPRHLVRRRGQEARLRCSPMKGHSHVYWYRQLPEEGLKFMVYLQKENIIDESGMPKERFSAEFPKEGPSILRIQQVVRGDSAAYFCASSPRQGQAFFGQGTRLTVV.

The chain combines TRBV18 with TRBJ1-1, with D maybe TRBD1 (5 bases). The CDR3 contains 13 residues. Deletions cut 6 bases from V and 5 bases from J, with 13 bases between. Germline CDR1 is KGHSH and CDR2 is LQKENI. CDR3 amino acids: CASSSGTGTEAFF. CDR3 in DNA: TGTGCCAGCTCGTCCGGGACCGGGACTGAAGCTTTCTTT.

The sample holds one count of this clone. This chain uses TRBV20-1 with TRBJ1-5; D call uncertain. The length of the CDR3 is 11 residues. Germline V gene sequence: CDR1 DFQATT, CDR2 SNEGSKA (reference sequence). V lost 3 bases and J 13 bases, leaving 13 bases between the germline ends. The CDR3 protein is CSASLQDLQHF. As DNA, the CDR3 is TGCAGTGCTAGCCTTCAAGACTTGCAGCATTTT.

This clone has a single count. This chain uses TRBV5-1 with TRBJ2-7; 11 nucleotides align to TRBD2. The CDR3 contains 15 residues. Trimming removed 3 bases from V and 3 bases from J; junction bases left unmatched: 5. Germline V CDR1 and CDR2: SGHRS, YFSETQ. The CDR3 protein is CASSSGLAVHYEQYF. The CDR3 nucleotides read TGCGCCAGCAGCTCGGGACTAGCGGTTCACTACGAGCAGTACTTC.

Regarding this clone: This same CDR3 is encoded by further DNA sequences in the sample. The rearrangement links TRBV5-5 to TRBJ2-5; D is perhaps TRBD1 (6 bases). This CDR3 region has 14 residues. Looked up from germline, CDR1 is SGHKS and CDR2 is YYEKEE (reference sequence). Trimming stripped 0 bases from V and 5 bases from J, with 11 bases between. CDR3 residues: CASSLGPGEETQYF. For the CDR3, the DNA is TGTGCCAGCAGCTTGGGGCCAGGGGAGGAGACCCAGTACTTC.

V gene TRBV10-3 combines with J gene TRBJ2-1; D is undetermined. V was trimmed by 0 bases and J by 3 bases, leaving 9 bases between them. This CDR3 has 15 amino acids. Germline lookup yields CDR1 ENHRY and CDR2 SYGVKD. The CDR3 sequence: CAISESAVYYNEQFF. The CDR3 nucleotides are TGTGCCATCAGTGAGTCGGCGGTTTACTACAATGAGCAGTTCTTC.

The chain carries TRBV7-9 and TRBJ2-5; TRBD2 agrees at 10 bases. Germline V gene sequence: CDR1 SEHNR, CDR2 FQNEAQ (reference sequence). The CDR3 extends over 16 amino acids. The junction had 4 bases not matched to a gene; V was cut back by 1 base and J by 2 bases. The CDR3 DNA follows: TGTGCCAGCAGCTTAGTAACTAGCGGGGTACAAGAGACCCAGTACTTC. Translation: CASSLVTSGVQETQYF. The whole variable domain, remainder taken from reference TRBV7-9 and TRBJ2-5, is DTGVSQNPRHKITKRGQNVTFRCDPISEHNRLYWYRQTLGQGPEFLTYFQNEAQLEKSRLLSDRFSAERPKGSFSTLEIQRTEQGDSAMYLCASSLVTSGVQETQYFGPGTRLLVL.

This chain joins TRBV15 and TRBJ2-1, with 12 nucleotides matching TRBD2. The trim removed 5 bases at V and 1 base at J, leaving 9 bases unmatched. From germline, CDR1 is LNHNV and CDR2 YYDKDF (reference sequence). There are 18 residues in the CDR3. CDR3 DNA sequence: TGTGCCACCAGCCAACTAGCGGGAGGCCACCTTTCCTACAATGAGCAGTTCTTC. Its protein product is CATSQLAGGHLSYNEQFF.

V is TRBV10-3 and J is TRBJ2-4; 7 bases align to TRBD1. V shed 10 bases and J 3 bases; nucleotides not matched to a gene: 6. CDR1 ENHRY and CDR2 SYGVKD come from the germline V gene. CDR3 size: 13 residues. The CDR3 sequence: CATADRDKNIQYF. CDR3 DNA: TGTGCCACCGCCGACAGGGACAAAAACATTCAGTACTTC.

This clone was seen a single time. The genes are TRBV29-1 and TRBJ2-3; D is possibly TRBD2 (5 bases). Trimming cost V 7 bases and J 0 bases, with 11 bases left between them. Germline assignment: CDR1 SQVTM and CDR2 ANQGSEA. The CDR3 is 13 amino acids. In DNA, the CDR3 is TGCAGCGCAAAGGAGGACAGCACAGATACGCAGTATTTT. Its translation: CSAKEDSTDTQYF.

This clone is a singleton in its sample. This sequence joins TRBV5-4 and TRBJ2-7; D possibly corresponds to TRBD2 (6 bases). Germline V lookup: CDR1 SGHNT, CDR2 YYREEE (reference sequence). V was clipped by 1 base and J by 5 bases, with 10 bases between them. This CDR3 is 13 amino acids long. The CDR3 DNA reads TGTGCCAGCAGCTTGTTAGGAGGGGACGAGCAGTACTTC. It yields the protein CASSLLGGDEQYF.